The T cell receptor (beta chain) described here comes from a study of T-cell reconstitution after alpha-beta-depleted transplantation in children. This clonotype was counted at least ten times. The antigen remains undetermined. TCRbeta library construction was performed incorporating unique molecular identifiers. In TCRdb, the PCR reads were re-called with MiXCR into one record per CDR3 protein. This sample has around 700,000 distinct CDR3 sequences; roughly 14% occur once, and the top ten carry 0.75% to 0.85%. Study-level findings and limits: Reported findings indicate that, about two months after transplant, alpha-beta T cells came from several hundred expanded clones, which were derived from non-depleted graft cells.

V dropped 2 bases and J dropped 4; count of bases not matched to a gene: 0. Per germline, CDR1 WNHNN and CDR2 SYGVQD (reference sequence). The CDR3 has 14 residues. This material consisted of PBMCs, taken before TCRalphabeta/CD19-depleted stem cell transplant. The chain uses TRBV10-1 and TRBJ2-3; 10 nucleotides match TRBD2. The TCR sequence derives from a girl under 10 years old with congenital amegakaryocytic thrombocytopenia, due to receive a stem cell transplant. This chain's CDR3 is CASSEGTSADTQYF. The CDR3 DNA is TGCGCCAGCAGTGAGGGGACTAGCGCAGATACGCAGTATTTT.